The next 15 T cell receptor beta chains were all read from a single sample in a study of T cell clonality in common variable immunodeficiency. The table came from immunoSEQ multiplex PCR; TCRdb's copy has only in-frame clones and leaves some out. The table lists some 40,000 clones, no singletons, with approximately 2.8% in the top ten. The sequenced sample consisted of peripheral blood mononuclear cells. Source of these receptors: a person between 18 and 75 years old in good health.

The covered CDR3 bases are TGTGCCAGCAGCTTGGGTAGCGGGATCGGGACC. Protein sequence: CASSLGSGIGT. The full CDR3 reads CASSLGSGIGTQYF. The genes are TRBV7-6 and TRBJ2-5; 8 nucleotides agree with TRBD2. From the germline J gene comes the end of the CDR3, since the read stops 3 residues before it. The V and J ends lost 3 bases and 7 bases, in that order; junction bases with no gene match: 7. Germline loops: CDR1 SGHVS, CDR2 FNYEAQ. The CDR3 spans 14 residues.

This clone was counted between two and nine times. The read ends 3 residues early relative to the CDR3; the germline J gene fills the gap. The chain carries TRBV11-1 and TRBJ1-1; TRBD1 matches 10 bases. This CDR3 contains 14 residues. The germline V gene has CDR1 SGHAT and CDR2 FQDESV (reference sequence). V was pared by 5 bases and J by 4 bases, with 4 bases of the junction left unmatched. The CDR3: CASSLTGGVTEAFF. The CDR3 bases that were read are TGTGCCAGCAGCCTGACAGGGGGCGTCACTGAA.

At least ten counts were recorded for this clone. The CDR3 here is CASSPMQVSYEQYF. The CDR3 DNA, read in part, is TGTGCCAGTAGCCCCATGCAGGTTTCCTACGAG. This rearrangement joins TRBV19 to TRBJ2-7; no firm D call. The CDR3 goes on 3 residues after the read ends, and that part is filled in from the germline J gene. The CDR3 has 14 residues. Germline loops: CDR1 LNHDA, CDR2 SQIVND (reference sequence). Trimming shortened V by 6 bases and J by 1 base, and 13 bases separated the two germline ends.

This clone was seen many times. The read ends 3 residues early relative to the CDR3; the germline J gene fills the gap. The J gene is TRBJ2-5, the V gene TRBV30; D is undetermined. The V end lost 0 bases, the J end lost 2 bases, and 10 bases lay between the germline ends. Germline-derived CDR1 and CDR2 are GTSNPN and SVGIG (reference sequence). The CDR3 is made up of 14 amino acids. CDR3: CAWSVDSSQETQYF. The covered CDR3 bases are TGTGCCTGGAGTGTTGATAGCAGTCAAGAGACC.

This clone was seen repeatedly, ten times or more. The read falls 3 residues short of the CDR3 end, and the missing part is taken from the germline J gene. V usage is TRBV2 and J usage is TRBJ2-1; 13 bases are shared with TRBD2. The CDR3 totals 16 residues. V trimming: 5 bases; J trimming: 9 bases; junction bases outside the gene matches: 10. Germline V lookup: CDR1 SNHLY, CDR2 FYNNEI. CDR3 residues: CASSPPALAGGVEQFF. The CDR3 DNA, read in part, is TGTGCCAGCAGTCCCCCGGCACTAGCGGGAGGGGTTGAG.

This clone has a count of ten or more. The CDR3 goes on 3 residues after the read ends, and that part is filled in from the germline J gene. The chain has TRBV5-1 and TRBJ1-4; 9 bases align to TRBD1. CDR3 length: 14 amino acids. CDR1 and CDR2 (germline): SGHRS, YFSETQ. The junction had 7 bases not matched to a gene; V was cut back by 4 bases and J by 9 bases. The CDR3 reads CASSEGQGLQKLFF. The CDR3 bases that were read are TGCGCCAGCAGCGAAGGACAGGGGCTGCAAAAA.

This clone appeared a few times. The read terminates 3 residues before the CDR3 end, so the remaining end is supplied by the germline J gene. This chain connects TRBV30 to TRBJ2-7; D not resolved. V lost 0 bases, J lost 0 bases, and 9 bases lay in between. From germline, CDR1 is GTSNPN and CDR2 SVGIG (reference sequence). The CDR3 is 14 amino acids. The CDR3 bases that were read are TGTGCCTGGAGTGTAGGCGGATCCTCCTACGAG. This encodes CAWSVGGSSYE. The CDR3, in full, reads CAWSVGGSSYEQYF.

This clone has ten or more counts. The sequenced fragment ends 3 residues before the CDR3 boundary, so the rest is inferred from the germline J gene. The chain uses TRBV5-1 and TRBJ1-3; tentative D call: TRBD1 (6 bases). The CDR3 is 15 amino acids. Germline CDR1 and CDR2: SGHRS and YFSETQ. V gave up 2 bases and J gave up 4 bases, with 13 bases separating them. CDR3 residues: CASSLPTGTGNTIYF. The CDR3 DNA, read in part, is TGCGCCAGCAGCTTACCAACAGGGACCGGAAACACC.

Ten or more counts support this clone. The read ends 3 residues before the CDR3 terminus; that terminus is restored from the germline J gene. This rearrangement joins TRBV5-6 to TRBJ2-1; the match to TRBD1 covers 9 bases. The CDR3 runs to 15 residues. Germline CDR1 and CDR2: SGHDT and YYEEEE. The V gene end was trimmed by 2 bases and the J gene end by 7 bases; junction bases not matched to a gene: 7. CDR3 in amino acids: CASSLVGTGRNEQFF. Incomplete CDR3 DNA: TGTGCCAGCAGCTTAGTTGGGACAGGGAGGAATGAG.

This clone was seen ten or more times. The sequenced fragment ends 3 residues before the CDR3 boundary, so the rest is inferred from the germline J gene. The V call is TRBV12-3 or TRBV12-4, the J call TRBJ2-1; a possible D gene is TRBD2 (6 bases). The CDR3 loop spans 14 amino acids. Between the trimmed V and J ends, which lost 7 bases and 7 bases, there was a span of 17 bases. The part of the CDR3 DNA that was read is TGTGCCAGCACCCGGGACTTAGCAGGGAATGAG. It codes for CASTRDLAGNE. The CDR3 in its entirety is CASTRDLAGNEQFF.

This clone occurred many times. The observed sequence ends 3 residues before the CDR3 terminus, with the missing tail filled in from the germline J gene. This chain links TRBV20-1 with TRBJ2-3, with 9 nucleotides matching TRBD2. The germline V gene has CDR1 DFQATT and CDR2 SNEGSKA (reference sequence). The CDR3 length is 15 residues. Partial CDR3 DNA: TGCAGTGCTCACCGGGCTAGCGGGATTAGGGAGACG. It codes for CSAHRASGIRET. In full, the CDR3 reads CSAHRASGIRETQYF.

This clone has at least ten counts. The read comes to an end 3 residues before the CDR3 does, leaving the germline J gene to fill in the end. The rearrangement links TRBV2 to TRBJ2-1, with 7 bases lining up with TRBD1. Losses at the gene ends were 5 bases for V and 4 bases for J; bases not matched to a gene: 8. Germline V CDR1 and CDR2: SNHLY, FYNNEI. This CDR3 contains 15 residues. The CDR3 spells CASSTAGTDYNEQFF. The sequenced CDR3 bases are TGTGCCAGCAGTACCGCCGGGACAGATTACAATGAG.

Comments on this clone: The read ends 3 residues shy of where the CDR3 ends; the end is completed using the germline J gene. The genes are TRBV6-2 or TRBV6-3 and TRBJ2-3; weak D call: TRBD1 (6 bases). CDR1 and CDR2 (germline): MNHEY, SVGEGT. CDR3 length: 12 amino acids. CDR3 loop: CASGQSQETQYF. CDR3 DNA, as far as it was read: TGTGCCAGCGGACAGTCGCAAGAGACG.

The table lists this clone with many counts. The read halts 3 residues ahead of the CDR3 end, with the missing end drawn from the germline J gene. The genes are TRBV19 and TRBJ1-2; D call uncertain. This CDR3 is built from 13 residues. Per germline, CDR1 LNHDA and CDR2 SQIVND (reference sequence). The CDR3 DNA, read in part, is TGTGCCAGTAGTATAAATCGACTCGGGGGC. It encodes CASSINRLGG. Given in full, the CDR3 is CASSINRLGGYTF. Drawing the rest from reference TRBV19 and TRBJ1-2, the complete variable domain is DGGITQSPKYLFRKEGQNVTLSCEQNLNHDAMYWYRQDPGQGLRLIYYSQIVNDFQKGDIAEGYSVSREKKESFPLTVTSAQKNPTAFYLCASSINRLGGYTFGSGTRLTVV.

In its sample, this clone was seen many times. The CDR3 loop reads CASSFSAGAIYF. CDR3 bases read: TGTGCCAGCAGCTTTTCGGCAGGGGCC. The chain has TRBV7-9 and TRBJ1-3; TRBD1 is a possible D gene (6 bases). The read halts 3 residues ahead of the CDR3 end, with the missing end drawn from the germline J gene. Germline values: CDR1 SEHNR, CDR2 FQNEAQ (reference sequence). The CDR3 consists of 12 residues.